This T cell receptor (beta chain) was retrieved from a study of T cell responses to AZD1222 COVID-19 vaccine. General observations from the study: There were vaccine-associated CD4 TCRs across spike, dominant at 160-218 and 743-854. The study reported that nearly half of spike-specific TCRs target unmutated variant regions. Baseline antibody screening turned up just six seropositive AZD1222 recipients.

Points on this clone: Its target is unknown.

TCRdb's copy holds only in-frame clones and misses some; the assay was immunoSEQ multiplex PCR. This sample has just over 150,000 clones, with approximately 86% found just once. Germline V lookup: CDR1 SEHNR, CDR2 FQNEAQ (reference sequence). Trimming removed 2 bases from V and 2 bases from J; junction bases left unmatched: 3. The CDR3 spans 16 residues. The sample in question was peripheral blood, obtained after recovery from COVID-19. This TCR was sampled from an adult who had recovered from COVID-19. The chain recombines TRBV7-9 with TRBJ2-3; 11 bases are a match to TRBD2. The CDR3 reads CASSLTLAGDTDTQYF. The CDR3 coding sequence is TGTGCCAGCAGCTTAACACTAGCGGGGGACACAGATACGCAGTATTTT. The full variable domain, in which reference TRBV7-9 and TRBJ2-3 provide the parts outside the CDR3, is DTGVSQNPRHKITKRGQNVTFRCDPISEHNRLYWYRQTLGQGPEFLTYFQNEAQLEKSRLLSDRFSAERPKGSFSTLEIQRTEQGDSAMYLCASSLTLAGDTDTQYFGPGTRLTVL.